This T cell receptor (beta chain) was documented in a study of T cell responses to AZD1222 COVID-19 vaccine. CDR3 size: 15 residues. V shed 7 bases, J shed 0 bases, and the junction held 5 bases outside the gene matches. Germline CDR1 reads LNHDA; CDR2 reads SQIVND (reference sequence). Study conclusions and caveats: Repertoire collection took place solely once the T cell response had peaked.

This clone came up a few times. The antigen is not known. TCRdb keeps only in-frame clones here, not all; method: immunoSEQ multiplex PCR. The table shows tens of thousands of clones, with around 82% occurring only once. The source material was peripheral blood, sampled on day 0 of AZD1222 vaccination. The clonotype originates from an adult in good health. The chain is built from TRBV19 and TRBJ2-2; 7 nucleotides line up with TRBD1. The CDR3 sequence: CASMVTGSNTGELFF. The CDR3 DNA is TGTGCCAGTATGGTGACAGGGTCGAACACCGGGGAGCTGTTTTTT.